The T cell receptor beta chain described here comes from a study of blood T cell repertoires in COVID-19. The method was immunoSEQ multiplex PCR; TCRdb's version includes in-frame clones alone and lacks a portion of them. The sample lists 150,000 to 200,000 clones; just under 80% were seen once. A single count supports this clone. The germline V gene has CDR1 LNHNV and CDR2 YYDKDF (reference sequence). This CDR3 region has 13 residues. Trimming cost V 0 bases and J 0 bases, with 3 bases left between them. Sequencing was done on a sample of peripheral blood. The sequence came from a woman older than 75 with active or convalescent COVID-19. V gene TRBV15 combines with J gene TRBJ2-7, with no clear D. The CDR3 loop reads CATSRDNSYEQYF. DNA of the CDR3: TGTGCCACCAGCAGAGACAACTCCTACGAGCAGTACTTC.